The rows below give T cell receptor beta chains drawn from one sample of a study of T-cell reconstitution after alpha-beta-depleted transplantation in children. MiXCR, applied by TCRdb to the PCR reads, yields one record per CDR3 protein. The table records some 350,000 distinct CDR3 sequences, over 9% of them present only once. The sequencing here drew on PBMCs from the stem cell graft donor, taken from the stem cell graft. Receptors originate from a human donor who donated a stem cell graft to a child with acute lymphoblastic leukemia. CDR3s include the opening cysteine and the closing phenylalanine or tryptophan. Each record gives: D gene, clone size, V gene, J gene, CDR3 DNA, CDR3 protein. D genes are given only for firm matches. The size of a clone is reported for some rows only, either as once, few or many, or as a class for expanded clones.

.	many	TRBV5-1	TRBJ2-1	TGCGCCAGCAGCTTGGGTAGTTTGGGCCGGTACAATGAGCAGTTCTTC	CASSLGSLGRYNEQFF
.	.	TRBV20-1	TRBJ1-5	TGCAGTGCTAGAGGAGGCAATCAGCCCCAGCATTTT	CSARGGNQPQHF
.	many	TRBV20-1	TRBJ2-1	TGCAGTGCTAGATGGTGGAGATCCTACAATGAGCAGTTCTTC	CSARWWRSYNEQFF
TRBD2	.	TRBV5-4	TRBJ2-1	TGTGCCAGCAGCTCTCGGACTAGCCTCTATGAGCAGTTCTTC	CASSSRTSLYEQFF
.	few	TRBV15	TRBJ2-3	TGTGCCACCAGTCTAGACCTTCCAGATACGCAGTATTTT	CATSLDLPDTQYF
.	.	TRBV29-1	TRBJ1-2	TGCAGCGTTGAAGAAGGAGGCTACACCTTC	CSVEEGGYTF
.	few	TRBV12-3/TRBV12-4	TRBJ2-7	TGTGCCAGCAGCCCGACAGGCCTGAGCTCCTACGAGCAGTACTTC	CASSPTGLSSYEQYF
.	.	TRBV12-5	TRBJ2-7	TGTGCTAGTGGTTGGGAGGGGGGAATTTACGAGCAGTACTTC	CASGWEGGIYEQYF
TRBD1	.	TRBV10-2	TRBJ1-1	TGCGCCAGCAGTGGTGGTTCGACAGGGTACTACACTGAAGCTTTCTTT	CASSGGSTGYYTEAFF
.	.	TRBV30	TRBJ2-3	TGTGCCTGGAGTGAGGGTGGAAGCACAGATACGCAGTATTTT	CAWSEGGSTDTQYF
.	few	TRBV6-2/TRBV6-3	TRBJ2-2	TGTGCCAGTCATGTCGGCACCGGGGAGCTGTTTTTT	CASHVGTGELFF
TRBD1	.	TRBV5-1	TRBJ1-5	TGCGCCAGCAGCTTGACAGGGGGATCCAGCAATCAGCCCCAGCATTTT	CASSLTGGSSNQPQHF
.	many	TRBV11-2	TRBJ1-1	TGTGCCAGCAGCTTGGGGGGGCAGAACACTGAAGCTTTCTTT	CASSLGGQNTEAFF
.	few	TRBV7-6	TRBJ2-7	TGTGCCAGCAGCTCCGGGACGTCCGAGCAGTACTTC	CASSSGTSEQYF
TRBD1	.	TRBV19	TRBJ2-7	TGTGCCAGTAGTACTCCGGGACAGGGAGTTTACGAGCAGTACTTC	CASSTPGQGVYEQYF
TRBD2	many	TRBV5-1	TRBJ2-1	TGCGCCAGCAGCTCTAGGACTAGCTTCTACAATGAGCAGTTCTTC	CASSSRTSFYNEQFF
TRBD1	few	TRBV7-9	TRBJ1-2	TGTGCCAGCAGCTCTCGAACAGGGGAGTTGTGGGATGGCTACACCTTC	CASSSRTGELWDGYTF